One and the same sample provided the 2 T cell receptor beta chains below, sequenced in a study of blood T cells in healthy people across ages. With a J-beta primer mix and a sample-barcoded 5' primer, a second PCR ran about 6 to 11 cycles. TCRdb recomputed calls from the 5' RACE reads with MiXCR, one row per CDR3 protein. The repertoire includes around 1.5 million distinct CDR3 sequences, around 39% of them detected once, and approximately 7.9% sits in the top ten. Specimen: blood. The source is a woman in her late teens or twenties in good health.

This clonotype was seen more than once but under ten times. V and J are TRBV20-1 and TRBJ1-1, with 8 positions matching TRBD1. CDR1 is DFQATT, CDR2 SNEGSKA, per germline (reference sequence). V shed 4 bases and J 2 bases; nucleotides not matched to a gene: 15. The CDR3 loop spans 17 amino acids. CDR3 sequence reads: CSAKSSDRVVLNTEAFF. CDR3 sequence (DNA): TGCAGTGCTAAGAGTTCGGACAGGGTCGTCCTAAACACTGAAGCTTTCTTT.

This clonotype was seen a few times. The V gene is TRBV24-1, the J gene TRBJ2-3; 8 nucleotides match TRBD2. Looked up from germline, CDR1 is KGHDR and CDR2 is SFDVKD. The V segment lost 0 bases and the J segment 2 bases; nucleotides outside the gene matches: 6. CDR3 length: 17 amino acids. The CDR3 DNA reads TGTGCCACCAGTGATTTGCAGGGTAGCGGGGACACAGATACGCAGTATTTT. It encodes CATSDLQGSGDTDTQYF.